The present T cell receptor (beta chain) was sequenced within a study of blood T cell repertoires in COVID-19 (dated by TCRdb to the early 2020s). Turning to the overall study: Samples from collaborators originated in the United States, Italy and Spain and spanned both the acute and convalescent phases of COVID-19. The dataset comprised deeply sampled blood TCRbeta repertoires from subjects exposed to, actively infected with, or recovered from COVID-19. Where HLA class I and class II types were available, the types were taken from metadata supplied by the sample provider, not from assay-based typing. Sample metadata almost always included a de-identified subject ID, COVID-19 status, age in years and sex. The repertoires were made available in a free public database intended to serve as a resource for research on the immune response to SARS-CoV-2. The samples were drawn from two sources: the first 160 participants of the ongoing ImmuneRACE study, and over 950 subjects contributed by 6 global collaborators. The material from the prospective study consisted of cDNA or gDNA derived from T cells, B-cell-depleted T cells, or PBMCs. Summary of the overall study and its limitations: The amount of clinical and demographic metadata varied by source and participant and was provided uncurated.

With respect to this clone: Its antigen remains unidentified. Base qualities are not recorded, but no much larger clone differs from it by a single base.

Participants in the prospective study were aged about 18 to 95 years, lived in under 30 United States geographic areas, and enrolled through a virtual design. In the prospective study, participants were assigned to cohorts based on the clinical history participants reported in a screening survey and a study questionnaire. ImmuneRACE Cohort 3 recovered participants were defined by two consecutive negative NP/OP PCR tests, healthcare professional clearance, or symptom resolution. In the prospective study, whole blood, serum and a nasopharyngeal or oropharyngeal swab were collected from each participant by mobile phlebotomists. Participants in the prospective study had the option to provide additional blood draws and questionnaires over an approximately two-month period. Prospective study blood samples were shipped either frozen or at room temperature before DNA extraction. TCRbeta CDR3 regions were amplified from genomic DNA using the immunoSEQ Assay, a bias-controlled multiplex PCR. The authors' analysis ran thus. The number of nucleated cells in each sample was estimated from the amplification of reference gene primers within the assay. To quantify the absolute abundance of each unique TCRbeta CDR3 rearrangement, sequence reads were collapsed and filtered. Productive Simpson clonality was computed per sample as the square root of Simpson's diversity index over productive rearrangements. TCRdb's version of the immuneACCESS table is confined to in-frame rearrangements and falls short of the full clone set. An unresolved V gene accounts for under half of the shortfall where checked; the remainder is of unknown origin. V and J calls and clone size are copied from that table; D and trimming were computed from the DNA. Recorded for this sample are 150,000 to 170,000 clones; about 80% of them occurred a single time. The leading ten clones occupy about 7.7% of the sample.

The CDR3 contains 12 residues, cysteine and phenylalanine counted. Only the CDR3 region is kept as DNA, spanning 36 bases read in frame from base 1. For CDR1 and CDR2, the germline V gene lists MNHEY and SVGAGI. V has 6 bases trimmed and J has 8 bases trimmed; junction bases matching no gene number 6. The receptor was derived from a man between 45 and 60 years old who had recovered from COVID-19. What was sequenced was PBMCs or T cells enriched from blood (not recorded which). The receptor chain draws on TRBV6-5 and TRBJ1-2; 7 nucleotides in the junction match TRBD1. The encoded CDR3 is CASRTGSGGYTF. In nucleotide form, the sequence is TGTGCCAGCAGGACAGGGTCGGGAGGCTACACCTTC.